This T cell receptor beta chain is from a study of T cells in Graves' hyperthyroidism and ophthalmopathy. General study results and limits: Ophthalmopathy onset followed model prediction by a median about six months. Most clonotypes that expanded in the thyroid above 0.001 also showed up in blood.

Fresh peripheral blood, roughly 9.8 ml of it, supplied the PBMCs. RNA transcripts served as the template for amplifying TCR beta CDR3 regions. RT-PCR in the first round (using the HTBI primer set) targeted the TCR CDR3. Each CDR3 protein gets one entry after TCRdb re-called the multiplex PCR reads with MiXCR. In the table there are some 580,000 distinct CDR3 sequences, 16% of which are singletons. Note on this clonotype: Its antigen is not identified.

Germline V CDR1 and CDR2: KGHSH, LQKENI. CDR3 length: 16 residues. Trimming stripped 2 bases from V and 1 base from J, with 14 bases between. Sequences were obtained from blood. The V gene is TRBV18, the J gene TRBJ1-1, with D unclear. This receptor was taken from a woman aged 40 to 55 with Graves' ophthalmopathy. The CDR3, as DNA: TGTGCCAGCTCACCATCTTACGGAGGCGGGAACACTGAAGCTTTCTTT. Translated, it gives CASSPSYGGGNTEAFF. The full variable domain, with the rest looked up from reference TRBV18 and TRBJ1-1, is NAGVMQNPRHLVRRRGQEARLRCSPMKGHSHVYWYRQLPEEGLKFMVYLQKENIIDESGMPKERFSAEFPKEGPSILRIQQVVRGDSAAYFCASSPSYGGGNTEAFFGQGTRLTVV.